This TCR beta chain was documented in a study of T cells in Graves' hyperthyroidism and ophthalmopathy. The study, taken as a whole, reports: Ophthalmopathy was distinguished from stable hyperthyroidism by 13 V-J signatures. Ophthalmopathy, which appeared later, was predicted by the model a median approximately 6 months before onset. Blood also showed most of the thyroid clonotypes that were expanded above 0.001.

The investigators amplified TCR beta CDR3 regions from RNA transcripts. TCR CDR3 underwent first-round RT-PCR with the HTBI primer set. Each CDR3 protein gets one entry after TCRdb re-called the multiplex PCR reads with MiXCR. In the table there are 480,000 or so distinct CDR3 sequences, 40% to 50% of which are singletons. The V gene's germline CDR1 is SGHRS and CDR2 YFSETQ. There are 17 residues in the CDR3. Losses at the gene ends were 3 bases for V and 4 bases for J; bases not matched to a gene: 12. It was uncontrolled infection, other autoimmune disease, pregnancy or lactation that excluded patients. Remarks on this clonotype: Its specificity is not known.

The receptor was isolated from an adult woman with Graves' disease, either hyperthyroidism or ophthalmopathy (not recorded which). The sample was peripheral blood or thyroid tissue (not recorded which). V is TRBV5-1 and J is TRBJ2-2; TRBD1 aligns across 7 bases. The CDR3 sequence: CASSWDSFASGTGELFF. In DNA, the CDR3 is TGCGCCAGCAGCTGGGACAGTTTTGCGTCGGGCACCGGGGAGCTGTTTTTT.